This T cell receptor (beta chain) stems from a study of spatial heterogeneity in lung cancer. MiXCR was run by TCRdb on the 5' RACE reads, yielding one entry per CDR3 protein. The table has 25,000 or so distinct CDR3 sequences, roughly 4.7% seen once. Time point in this sample: sample taken at primary tumor resection. The CDR3 loop spans 14 amino acids. V was shortened by 10 bases and J by 4 bases, with 17 bases between the two germline ends. Germline assignment: CDR1 MDHEN and CDR2 SYDVKM. This clonotype was seen many times. The TCR sequence derives from a male donor with early-stage non-small cell lung cancer. The chain joins TRBV28 to TRBJ1-5; the D gene is possibly TRBD1 (5 bases). Source: PBMCs, taken at surgery. CDR3 coding DNA: TGTGCCACCTCTGCTAGGGACTTTAATCAGCCCCAGCATTTT. It encodes CATSARDFNQPQHF. Variable domain in full (rest from reference TRBV28 and TRBJ1-5): DVKVTQSSRYLVKRTGEKVFLECVQDMDHENMFWYRQDPGLGLRLIYFSYDVKMKEKGDIPEGYSVSREKKERFSLILESASTNQTSMYLCATSARDFNQPQHFGDGTRLSIL.